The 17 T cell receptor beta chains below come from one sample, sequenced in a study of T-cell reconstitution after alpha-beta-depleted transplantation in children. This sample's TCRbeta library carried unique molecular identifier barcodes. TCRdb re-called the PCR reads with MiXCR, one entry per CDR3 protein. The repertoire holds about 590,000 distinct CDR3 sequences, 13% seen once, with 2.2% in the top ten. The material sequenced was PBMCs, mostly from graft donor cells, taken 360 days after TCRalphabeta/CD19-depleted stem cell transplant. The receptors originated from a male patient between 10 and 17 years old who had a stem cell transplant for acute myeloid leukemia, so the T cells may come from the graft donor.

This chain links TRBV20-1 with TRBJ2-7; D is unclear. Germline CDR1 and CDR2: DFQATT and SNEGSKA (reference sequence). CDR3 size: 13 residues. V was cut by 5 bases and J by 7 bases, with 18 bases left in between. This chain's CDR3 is CSARRVGLREQYF. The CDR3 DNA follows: TGCAGTGCTCGAAGGGTGGGGTTGAGGGAGCAGTACTTC.

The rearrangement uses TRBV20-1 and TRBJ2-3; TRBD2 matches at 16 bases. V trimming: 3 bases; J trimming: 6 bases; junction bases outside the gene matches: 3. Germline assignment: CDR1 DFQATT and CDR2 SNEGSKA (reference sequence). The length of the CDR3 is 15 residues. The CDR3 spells CSASSGLAGGDTQYF. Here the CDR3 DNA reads TGCAGTGCTAGCTCGGGACTAGCGGGAGGGGATACGCAGTATTTT.

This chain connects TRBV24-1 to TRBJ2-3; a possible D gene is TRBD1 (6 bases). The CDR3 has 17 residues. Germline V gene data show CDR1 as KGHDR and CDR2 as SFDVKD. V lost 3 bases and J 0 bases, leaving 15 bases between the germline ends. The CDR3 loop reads CATSDPLTGYSTDTQYF. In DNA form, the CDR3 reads TGTGCCACCAGTGATCCTTTGACAGGATATAGCACAGATACGCAGTATTTT.

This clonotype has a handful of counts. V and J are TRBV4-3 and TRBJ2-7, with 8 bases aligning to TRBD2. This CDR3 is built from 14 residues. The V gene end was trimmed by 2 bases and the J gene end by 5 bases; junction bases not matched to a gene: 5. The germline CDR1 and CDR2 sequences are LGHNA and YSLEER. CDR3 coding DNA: TGCGCCAGCAGCCAAACGGGAGGGCTGCACGAGCAGTACTTC. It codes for CASSQTGGLHEQYF.

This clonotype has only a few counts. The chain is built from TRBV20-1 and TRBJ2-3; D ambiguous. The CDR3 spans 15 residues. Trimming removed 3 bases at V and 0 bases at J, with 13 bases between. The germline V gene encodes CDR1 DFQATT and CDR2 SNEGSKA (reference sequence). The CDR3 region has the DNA TGCAGTGCTAGTTTCGGTCTTATTAGCACAGATACGCAGTATTTT. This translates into CSASFGLISTDTQYF.

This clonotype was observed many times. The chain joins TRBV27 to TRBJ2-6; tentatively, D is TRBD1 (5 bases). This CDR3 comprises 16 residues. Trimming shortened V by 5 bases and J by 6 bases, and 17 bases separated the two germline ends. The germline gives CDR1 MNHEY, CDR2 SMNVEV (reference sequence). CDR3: CASSKDTLPAANVLTF. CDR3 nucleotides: TGTGCCAGCAGTAAGGACACCCTTCCTGCGGCCAACGTCCTGACTTTC.

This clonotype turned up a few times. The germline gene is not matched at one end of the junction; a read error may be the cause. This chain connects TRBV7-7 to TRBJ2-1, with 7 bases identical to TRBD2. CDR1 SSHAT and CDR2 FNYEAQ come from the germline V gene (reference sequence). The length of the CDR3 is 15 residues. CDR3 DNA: TGTGCTAGCAGCTTAACAGCGGGAAGGTACAATGAGCAGTTCTTC. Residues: CASSLTAGRYNEQFF.

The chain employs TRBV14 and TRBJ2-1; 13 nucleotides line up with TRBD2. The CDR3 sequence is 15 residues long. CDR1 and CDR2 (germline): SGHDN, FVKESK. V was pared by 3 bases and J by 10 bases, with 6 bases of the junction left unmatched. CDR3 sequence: CASSQLPGLAGEQFF. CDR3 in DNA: TGTGCCAGCAGCCAGTTGCCGGGACTAGCGGGAGAGCAGTTCTTC. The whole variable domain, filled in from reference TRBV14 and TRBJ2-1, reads EAGVTQFPSHSVIEKGQTVTLRCDPISGHDNLYWYRRVMGKEIKFLLHFVKESKQDESGMPNNRFLAERTGGTYSTLKVQPAELEDSGVYFCASSQLPGLAGEQFFGPGTRLTVL.

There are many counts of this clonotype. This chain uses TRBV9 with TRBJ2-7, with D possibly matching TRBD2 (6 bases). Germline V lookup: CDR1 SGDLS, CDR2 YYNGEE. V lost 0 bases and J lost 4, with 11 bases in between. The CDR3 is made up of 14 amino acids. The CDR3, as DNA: TGTGCCAGCAGCGTAGGCGGGAACGAGTACGAGCAGTACTTC. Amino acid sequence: CASSVGGNEYEQYF.

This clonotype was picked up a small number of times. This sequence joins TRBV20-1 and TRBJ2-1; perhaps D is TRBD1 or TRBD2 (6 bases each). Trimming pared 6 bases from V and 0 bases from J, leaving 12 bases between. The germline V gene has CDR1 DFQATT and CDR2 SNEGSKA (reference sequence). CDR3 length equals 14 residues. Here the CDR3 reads CSARGLSSYNEQFF. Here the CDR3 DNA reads TGCAGTGCACGGGGGCTTAGCTCCTACAATGAGCAGTTCTTC.

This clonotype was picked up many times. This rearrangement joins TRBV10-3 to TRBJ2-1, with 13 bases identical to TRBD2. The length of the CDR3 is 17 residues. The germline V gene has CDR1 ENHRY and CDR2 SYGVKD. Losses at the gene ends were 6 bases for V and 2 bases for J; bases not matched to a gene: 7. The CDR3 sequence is CAIRLAGGPSAYNEQFF. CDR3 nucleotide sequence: TGTGCCATCAGACTAGCGGGAGGGCCTTCGGCCTACAATGAGCAGTTCTTC.

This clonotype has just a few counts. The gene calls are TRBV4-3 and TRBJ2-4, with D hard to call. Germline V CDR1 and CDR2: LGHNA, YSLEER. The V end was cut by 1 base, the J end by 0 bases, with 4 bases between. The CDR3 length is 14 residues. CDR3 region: CASSQGPAKNIQYF. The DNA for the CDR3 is TGCGCCAGCAGCCAAGGACCAGCCAAAAACATTCAGTACTTC.

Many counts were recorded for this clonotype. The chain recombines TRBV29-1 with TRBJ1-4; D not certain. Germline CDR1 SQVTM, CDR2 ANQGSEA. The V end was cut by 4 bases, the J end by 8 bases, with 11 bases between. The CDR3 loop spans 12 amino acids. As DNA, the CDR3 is TGCAGCGTTGGCCGAACGGGGGAAAAACTGTTTTTT. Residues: CSVGRTGEKLFF.

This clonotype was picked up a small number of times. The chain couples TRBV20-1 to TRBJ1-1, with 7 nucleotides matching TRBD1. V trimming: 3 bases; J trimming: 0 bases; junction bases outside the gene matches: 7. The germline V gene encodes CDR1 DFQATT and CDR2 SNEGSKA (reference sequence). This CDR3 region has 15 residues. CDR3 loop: CSASHGTDMNTEAFF. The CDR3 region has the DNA TGCAGTGCTAGTCACGGGACAGATATGAACACTGAAGCTTTCTTT.

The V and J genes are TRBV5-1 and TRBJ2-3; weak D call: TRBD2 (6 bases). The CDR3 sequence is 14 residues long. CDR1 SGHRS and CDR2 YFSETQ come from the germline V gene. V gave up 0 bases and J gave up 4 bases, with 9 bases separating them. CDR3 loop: CASSLVAAPDTQYF. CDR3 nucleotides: TGCGCCAGCAGCTTGGTAGCGGCTCCAGATACGCAGTATTTT.

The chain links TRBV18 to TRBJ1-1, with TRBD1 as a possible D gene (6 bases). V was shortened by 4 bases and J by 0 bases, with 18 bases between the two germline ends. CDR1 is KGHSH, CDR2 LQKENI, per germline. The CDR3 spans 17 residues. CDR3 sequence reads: CASSLRQGPSMNTEAFF. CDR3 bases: TGTGCCAGCTCACTTAGGCAGGGGCCGTCCATGAACACTGAAGCTTTCTTT. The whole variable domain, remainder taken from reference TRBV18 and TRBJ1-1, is NAGVMQNPRHLVRRRGQEARLRCSPMKGHSHVYWYRQLPEEGLKFMVYLQKENIIDESGMPKERFSAEFPKEGPSILRIQQVVRGDSAAYFCASSLRQGPSMNTEAFFGQGTRLTVV.

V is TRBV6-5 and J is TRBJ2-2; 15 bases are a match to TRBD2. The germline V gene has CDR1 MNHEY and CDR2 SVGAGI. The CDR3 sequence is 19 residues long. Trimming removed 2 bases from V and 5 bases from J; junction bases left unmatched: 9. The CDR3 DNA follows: TGTGCCAGCAGTTACCGCGGGACTAGCGGGAGGTTCGGGACCGGGGAGCTGTTTTTT. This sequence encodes CASSYRGTSGRFGTGELFF.